Each of the 14 T cell receptor delta chains below was sequenced from the same sample in a study of gamma-delta T cells after stem cell transplantation. TCRdb applied CATT to the RT-PCR reads for clone calling. The repertoire holds under 2,000 delta-chain clones, with under 6% as singletons. Sequencing was performed on gamma-delta T cells. These receptor sequences come from a human donor. It is not recorded whose cells these are; they may come from a transplant donor.

This clone was observed a handful of times. TCRdb pairs this DNA with a much larger clone's protein that differs at residue 11, likely a read error; the protein shown was translated from the DNA. The chain links TRDV2 to TRDJ1; 11 bases align to TRDD3. The CDR3 covers 16 residues. Losses at the gene ends were 0 bases for V and 3 bases for J; bases not matched to a gene: 5. CDR1 is GEAIGNYY, CDR2 EKD, per germline. The CDR3 region has the DNA TGTGCCTGTGACACCGTTGGGGGATACGGGGCCGATAAACTCATCTTT. Translating it yields CACDTVGGYGADKLIF.

This clone has more than one count but fewer than ten. TCRdb records a much larger clone's protein for this DNA, with a difference at residue 8 that likely arises from a read error; the protein given is the translation of the DNA. The chain couples TRDV2 to TRDJ1; TRDD3 aligns across 7 bases. The CDR3 sequence is 20 residues long. Germline V gene data show CDR1 as GEAIGNYY and CDR2 as EKD. Trimming cost V 0 bases and J 1 base; bases outside gene matches: 19. CDR3: CACDTLTEGYLQEGTDKLIF. The CDR3 DNA reads as TGTGCCTGTGACACCCTTACTGAGGGATACCTCCAGGAGGGCACCGATAAACTCATCTTT.

This clone is medium-sized within its sample. This likely came from a read error, as a far larger clone is one base away. This sample also contains other DNA sequences that code for the same CDR3. The genes are TRDV2 and TRDJ1, with D unresolved. Germline V gene lookup returns CDR1 GEAIGNYY and CDR2 EKD. The CDR3 is made up of 15 amino acids. CDR3 nucleotide sequence: TGTGCCTGTGACTCCCTAGTAGGGAGTACCGATAAACTCATCTTC. This gives the protein CACDSLVGSTDKLIF.

As to this clone: This DNA translates differently at residue 4 from the TCRdb protein, which is that of a much larger clone; a read error is likely, and the protein shown is the DNA's own translation. The rearrangement uses TRDV2 and TRDJ1; 8 bases fit TRDD3. The CDR3 runs to 19 residues. From germline, CDR1 is GEAIGNYY and CDR2 EKD. The CDR3 DNA sequence: TGTGCCTGTAACACCGTTTCCTTGGGGGATCGATTACCCACCGATAAACTCATCTTT. It translates to CACNTVSLGDRLPTDKLIF.

Worth noting for this clone: TCRdb records a much larger clone's protein for this DNA, with a difference at residue 3 that likely arises from a read error; the protein given is the translation of the DNA. The chain links TRDV2 to TRDJ3, with TRDD3 as a possible D gene (5 bases). CDR1 is GEAIGNYY and CDR2 is EKD in the germline V gene. The CDR3 loop spans 18 amino acids. The CDR3 DNA reads TGTGCCTATGACACCGGAGGGATGTACTCCTGGGACACTCGACAGATGTTTTTC. Encoded protein: CAYDTGGMYSWDTRQMFF.

This clone was recorded a few times. This probably arose from a read error, given a far larger clone one base away. The chain couples TRDV2 to TRDJ1; D may be TRDD3 (6 bases). The germline gives CDR1 GEAIGNYY, CDR2 EKD. This CDR3 is built from 19 residues. Deletions cut 0 bases from V and 1 base from J, with 23 bases between. CDR3 sequence (DNA): TGTGCCTGTGACACCGTTTCCTTGGGGGGTCGATTACCCACCGATAAACTCATCTTT. It codes for CACDTVSLGGRLPTDKLIF.

This clone qualifies as medium-sized (0.01 to 0.1%). The V and J genes are TRDV2 and TRDJ1; 10 bases are shared with TRDD3. CDR1 and CDR2 from the germline V gene are GEAIGNYY and EKD. This CDR3 spans 20 amino acids. The V gene end was trimmed by 1 base and the J gene end by 0 bases; junction bases not matched to a gene: 16. The CDR3 nucleotides read TGTGCCTGTGACACGCTGCATTCGGGGGATACGGTGTTCGACACCGATAAACTCATCTTT. This encodes CACDTLHSGDTVFDTDKLIF.

This clone showed up just a few times. The chain has TRDV2 and TRDJ1; 11 bases line up with TRDD3. Matching the DNA to germline supplied the J gene, which TCRdb does not give. CDR1 is GEAIGNYY and CDR2 is EKD in the germline V gene. The CDR3 extends over 19 amino acids. The ends lost 0 bases at V and 0 bases at J; junction bases unmatched: 11. The CDR3 bases are TGTGCCTGTGACACCAGAATGGGGGATACGCCCATAGACACCGATAAACTCATCTTT. It translates to CACDTRMGDTPIDTDKLIF.

This clone occurred a few times. This DNA's translation differs at residue 13 from TCRdb's protein, which comes from a much larger clone; a read error is likely, and the protein shown is translated from the DNA. V is TRDV2 and J is TRDJ3, with D perhaps matching TRDD3 (5 bases). Germline CDR1 is GEAIGNYY and CDR2 is EKD. V lost 0 bases and J lost 2, with 22 bases in between. CDR3 length: 21 residues. The CDR3 DNA follows: TGTGCCTGTGACACCGCGGCCCACGGGGGCAGAAGCCCCTGGGACACCCGACAGATGTTTTTC. Translation gives CACDTAAHGGRSPWDTRQMFF.

In this sample, this clone is medium-sized. The protein given by TCRdb reflects a much larger clone and differs at residue 16 from this DNA's translation, likely from a read error; the protein shown is the DNA's translation. The chain uses TRDV2 and TRDJ3; D possibly corresponds to TRDD3 (5 bases). Per germline, CDR1 GEAIGNYY and CDR2 EKD. The CDR3 is 18 amino acids. The CDR3 coding sequence is TGTGCCTGTGACACCGGAGGGATGTACTCCTGGGACACCCGACAGGTGTTTTTC. Protein product: CACDTGGMYSWDTRQVFF.

Concerning this clone itself: TCRdb's protein for this DNA is that of a much larger clone and differs from the translation at residue 12, likely a read error; the protein shown is the DNA translation. The chain employs TRDV2 and TRDJ1, with 8 bases lining up with TRDD3. V gave up 7 bases and J gave up 1 base; unmatched junction bases: 22. Looked up from germline, CDR1 is GEAIGNYY and CDR2 is EKD. The CDR3 has 19 residues. For the CDR3, the DNA is TGTGCCTGCTCTAATGTTACTGGGGGTTACCTCCCGAGCACCGATAAACTCATCTTT. Protein sequence: CACSNVTGGYLPSTDKLIF.

In its sample, this clone was seen a few times. Being one base from a much bigger clone, this may be a read error. Other DNA sequences in this sample translate to the same CDR3. The chain links TRDV2 to TRDJ1, with D uncertain. The CDR3 has 19 amino acids. Germline CDR1 reads GEAIGNYY; CDR2 reads EKD. The CDR3 DNA is TGTGCCTGTGACATGGTGCCGGTCTGTAGATATAATTACACCGATAAGCTCATCTTT. This translates into CACDMVPVCRYNYTDKLIF.

This clone turned up a few times. Only one base separates this from a far larger clonotype, so it likely reflects a read error. The sample holds other DNA sequences that translate to the same CDR3. The chain couples TRDV2 to TRDJ1; 8 bases are shared with TRDD3. The CDR3 sequence is 19 residues long. Per the germline V gene, CDR1 is GEAIGNYY and CDR2 is EKD. In nucleotides, the CDR3 is TGTGCCTGCGACACCGTTTCCTTGGGGGATCGATTACCCACCGATAAACTCATCTTT. This translates into CACDTVSLGDRLPTDKLIF.

This clone was detected only a few times. Translating this DNA gives a protein that differs at residue 9 from the TCRdb one, which belongs to a much larger clone; a read error is likely, and the protein shown is this translation. The genes are TRDV2 and TRDJ1, with D possibly being TRDD3 (6 bases). Per the germline V gene, CDR1 is GEAIGNYY and CDR2 is EKD. V was cut by 1 base and J by 9 bases, with 32 bases left in between. The CDR3 is 19 residues long. The CDR3 DNA sequence: TGTGCCTGTGACACTATGGGGGTAAATGGGGAAACGGAAAGTCCGGAACTCATCTTT. This sequence encodes CACDTMGVNGETESPELIF.